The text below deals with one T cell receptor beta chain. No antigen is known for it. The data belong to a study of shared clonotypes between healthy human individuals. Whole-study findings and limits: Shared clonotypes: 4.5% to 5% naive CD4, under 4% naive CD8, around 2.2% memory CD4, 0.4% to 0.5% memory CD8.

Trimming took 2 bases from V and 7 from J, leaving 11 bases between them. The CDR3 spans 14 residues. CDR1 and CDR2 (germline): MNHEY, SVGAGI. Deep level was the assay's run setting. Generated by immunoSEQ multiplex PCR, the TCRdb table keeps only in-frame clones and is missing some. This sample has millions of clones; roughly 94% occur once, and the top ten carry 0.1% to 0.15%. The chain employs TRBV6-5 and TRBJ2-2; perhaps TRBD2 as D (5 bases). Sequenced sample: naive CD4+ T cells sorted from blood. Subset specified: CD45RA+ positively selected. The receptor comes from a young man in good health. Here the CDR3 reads CASSYTRLGGELFF. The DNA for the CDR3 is TGTGCCAGCAGTTACACTAGATTGGGCGGGGAGCTGTTTTTT.